A selection of T cell receptor beta chains follows, all from one sample in a study of response to subunit inactivated influenza vaccine. TCRdb re-called the RT-PCR reads with MiXCR, one entry per CDR3 protein. This table holds roughly 700,000 distinct CDR3 sequences, approximately 14% found once. Sequenced here: PBMCs from blood, sampled roughly 12 days after vaccination. All receptors derive from a man aged 45-65 years who received an inactivated influenza vaccine. Each CDR3 is given with its conserved first and last residue. The D gene is left open where the match is weak. Clone size is stated in some rows and not others, as once, few, many or a class when expanded.

j_call: TRBJ1-1; v_call: TRBV12-3/TRBV12-4; clone_size: .; d_call: .; cdr3_aa: CASSPTNRVNTEAFF; cdr3_nt: TGTGCCAGCAGTCCCACCAACAGAGTGAACACTGAAGCTTTCTTT
j_call: TRBJ2-7; v_call: TRBV5-1; clone_size: .; d_call: .; cdr3_aa: CASSSPDSTYEQYF; cdr3_nt: TGCGCCAGCAGCAGCCCGGACAGTACCTACGAGCAGTACTTC
j_call: TRBJ1-2; v_call: TRBV6-5; clone_size: .; d_call: TRBD1; cdr3_aa: CASSSHGDRTGYTF; cdr3_nt: TGTGCCAGCAGTTCCCACGGGGACAGGACGGGCTACACCTTC
j_call: TRBJ2-2; v_call: TRBV7-2; clone_size: .; d_call: .; cdr3_aa: CASSSVATRTGELFF; cdr3_nt: TGTGCCAGCAGCTCTGTCGCCACCCGCACCGGGGAGCTGTTTTTT
j_call: TRBJ1-1; v_call: TRBV5-1; clone_size: .; d_call: TRBD1; cdr3_aa: CASSLSAGTGVAFF; cdr3_nt: TGCGCCAGCAGCTTATCCGCCGGGACAGGGGTGGCTTTCTTT
j_call: TRBJ2-7; v_call: TRBV28; clone_size: many; d_call: .; cdr3_aa: CASSLRAGRINEQYF; cdr3_nt: TGTGCCAGCAGTTTAAGGGCGGGACGAATTAACGAGCAGTACTTC
j_call: TRBJ1-5; v_call: TRBV9; clone_size: .; d_call: .; cdr3_aa: CASSVGLGNQPQHF; cdr3_nt: TGTGCCAGCAGCGTGGGCCTTGGCAATCAGCCCCAGCATTTT
j_call: TRBJ2-3; v_call: TRBV6-2/TRBV6-3; clone_size: .; d_call: TRBD2; cdr3_aa: CASSYALGLGNTDTQYF; cdr3_nt: TGTGCCAGCAGTTACGCCTTGGGACTAGGGAACACAGATACGCAGTATTTT
j_call: TRBJ1-1; v_call: TRBV6-5; clone_size: many; d_call: TRBD1; cdr3_aa: CASSYRLYRGMNTEAFF; cdr3_nt: TGTGCCAGCAGTTACCGTTTGTACAGGGGGATGAACACTGAAGCTTTCTTT
j_call: TRBJ2-1; v_call: TRBV3-1; clone_size: .; d_call: .; cdr3_aa: CASSQHPNSYNEQFF; cdr3_nt: TGTGCCAGCAGCCAACACCCTAACTCCTACAATGAGCAGTTCTTC
j_call: TRBJ2-4; v_call: TRBV7-3; clone_size: .; d_call: TRBD1; cdr3_aa: CASSFPGTGPTLAKNIQYF; cdr3_nt: TGTGCCAGCAGCTTCCCCGGGACAGGACCTACTTTAGCCAAAAACATTCAGTACTTC
j_call: TRBJ2-7; v_call: TRBV20-1; clone_size: few; d_call: TRBD2; cdr3_aa: CSVGGEGDEQYF; cdr3_nt: TGCAGTGTAGGAGGGGAGGGCGACGAGCAGTACTTC
j_call: TRBJ2-5; v_call: TRBV6-2/TRBV6-3; clone_size: .; d_call: .; cdr3_aa: CASSPPGYRETQYF; cdr3_nt: TGTGCCAGCAGTCCACCGGGTTACAGAGAGACCCAGTACTTC
j_call: TRBJ1-4; v_call: TRBV4-1; clone_size: .; d_call: .; cdr3_aa: CASSQDWGVEKLFF; cdr3_nt: TGCGCCAGCAGCCAAGATTGGGGAGTTGAAAAACTGTTTTTT
j_call: TRBJ2-7; v_call: TRBV7-8; clone_size: .; d_call: TRBD1; cdr3_aa: CASSPVVPGQGIYEQYF; cdr3_nt: TGTGCCAGCAGCCCAGTAGTTCCGGGACAGGGGATTTACGAGCAGTACTTC
j_call: TRBJ1-5; v_call: TRBV30; clone_size: few; d_call: .; cdr3_aa: CAWSVTGPSNQPQHF; cdr3_nt: TGTGCCTGGAGTGTAACCGGTCCTAGCAATCAGCCCCAGCATTTT
j_call: TRBJ1-1; v_call: TRBV6-2/TRBV6-3; clone_size: .; d_call: .; cdr3_aa: CASSFGGGSLSAEAFF; cdr3_nt: TGTGCCAGCAGTTTTGGGGGCGGTTCGTTAAGCGCTGAAGCTTTCTTT
j_call: TRBJ2-1; v_call: TRBV7-2; clone_size: few; d_call: TRBD1; cdr3_aa: CASSLEGQTYNEQFF; cdr3_nt: TGTGCCAGCAGCTTAGAGGGACAGACCTACAATGAGCAGTTCTTC
j_call: TRBJ2-1; v_call: TRBV4-1; clone_size: many; d_call: TRBD2; cdr3_aa: CASSLGTSGVSHEQFF; cdr3_nt: TGCGCCAGCAGCCTAGGGACTAGCGGGGTTTCCCATGAGCAGTTCTTC
j_call: TRBJ2-2; v_call: TRBV18; clone_size: once; d_call: .; cdr3_aa: CASSRSGAEAGELFF; cdr3_nt: TGTGCCAGCTCACGTTCCGGGGCAGAGGCCGGGGAGCTGTTTTTT
j_call: TRBJ2-1; v_call: TRBV12-3/TRBV12-4; clone_size: .; d_call: TRBD2; cdr3_aa: CASSLALAWGNEQFF; cdr3_nt: TGTGCCAGCAGTTTAGCACTAGCGTGGGGGAATGAGCAGTTCTTC
j_call: TRBJ2-7; v_call: TRBV6-2/TRBV6-3; clone_size: few; d_call: .; cdr3_aa: CASSETRRGYEQYF; cdr3_nt: TGTGCCAGCAGTGAGACACGGCGAGGTTACGAGCAGTACTTC
j_call: TRBJ1-5; v_call: TRBV24-1; clone_size: few; d_call: .; cdr3_aa: CATSVTGNQPQHF; cdr3_nt: TGTGCCACCAGTGTGACAGGCAATCAGCCCCAGCATTTT
j_call: TRBJ2-7; v_call: TRBV27; clone_size: .; d_call: .; cdr3_aa: CASSLEAGTDEQYF; cdr3_nt: TGTGCCAGCAGTTTAGAGGCAGGGACCGACGAGCAGTACTTC
j_call: TRBJ2-2; v_call: TRBV12-3/TRBV12-4; clone_size: many; d_call: .; cdr3_aa: CASSSGSNTGELFF; cdr3_nt: TGTGCCAGCAGTTCGGGCTCGAACACCGGGGAGCTGTTTTTT
j_call: TRBJ2-7; v_call: TRBV4-1; clone_size: .; d_call: .; cdr3_aa: CASSQLAKSSYEQYF; cdr3_nt: TGCGCCAGCAGCCAACTAGCCAAAAGTTCCTACGAGCAGTACTTC
j_call: TRBJ1-2; v_call: TRBV29-1; clone_size: few; d_call: .; cdr3_aa: CSVGQGFYGYTF; cdr3_nt: TGCAGCGTTGGGCAGGGCTTCTATGGCTACACCTTC
j_call: TRBJ2-1; v_call: TRBV4-1; clone_size: .; d_call: .; cdr3_aa: CASSQDQWGYDNEQFF; cdr3_nt: TGCGCCAGCAGCCAAGACCAATGGGGATACGACAATGAGCAGTTCTTC
j_call: TRBJ2-6; v_call: TRBV24-1; clone_size: few; d_call: .; cdr3_aa: CATSWGPGANVLTF; cdr3_nt: TGTGCCACCAGCTGGGGGCCTGGGGCCAACGTCCTGACTTTC
j_call: TRBJ1-2; v_call: TRBV20-1; clone_size: few; d_call: TRBD1; cdr3_aa: CSARGQGIYGYTF; cdr3_nt: TGCAGTGCTAGAGGACAGGGAATCTATGGCTACACCTTC
j_call: TRBJ1-5; v_call: TRBV6-1; clone_size: many; d_call: TRBD1; cdr3_aa: CASSHRGLSNQPQHF; cdr3_nt: TGTGCCAGCAGCCACAGGGGGTTGAGCAATCAGCCCCAGCATTTT
j_call: TRBJ2-1; v_call: TRBV6-2/TRBV6-3; clone_size: few; d_call: TRBD1; cdr3_aa: CASRQGWDEQFF; cdr3_nt: TGTGCCAGTAGACAGGGTTGGGATGAGCAGTTCTTC
j_call: TRBJ1-6; v_call: TRBV20-1; clone_size: .; d_call: .; cdr3_aa: CSANPTGRYNSPLHF; cdr3_nt: TGCAGTGCAAACCCAACAGGACGCTATAATTCACCCCTCCACTTT
j_call: TRBJ1-1; v_call: TRBV20-1; clone_size: .; d_call: TRBD1; cdr3_aa: CSASPGTGRTEAFF; cdr3_nt: TGCAGTGCTAGTCCTGGGACAGGGAGAACTGAAGCTTTCTTT
j_call: TRBJ2-3; v_call: TRBV29-1; clone_size: few; d_call: TRBD2; cdr3_aa: CSVVRAGVVDTQYF; cdr3_nt: TGCAGCGTTGTTAGAGCGGGAGTTGTAGATACGCAGTATTTT
j_call: TRBJ2-5; v_call: TRBV25-1; clone_size: .; d_call: .; cdr3_aa: CASSESRSGETQYF; cdr3_nt: TGTGCCAGCAGTGAAAGCAGGAGCGGGGAGACCCAGTACTTC
j_call: TRBJ2-2; v_call: TRBV7-8; clone_size: few; d_call: .; cdr3_aa: CASSLEGQANTGELFF; cdr3_nt: TGTGCCAGCAGCTTAGAGGGACAAGCGAACACCGGGGAGCTGTTTTTT
j_call: TRBJ2-7; v_call: TRBV20-1; clone_size: few; d_call: TRBD2; cdr3_aa: CSAISGDTYEQYF; cdr3_nt: TGCAGTGCTATTAGCGGGGACACCTACGAGCAGTACTTC
j_call: TRBJ2-3; v_call: TRBV28; clone_size: .; d_call: TRBD2; cdr3_aa: CASSLSGLASTDTQYF; cdr3_nt: TGTGCCAGCAGTTTATCAGGACTAGCTTCCACAGATACGCAGTATTTT
j_call: TRBJ2-3; v_call: TRBV9; clone_size: few; d_call: .; cdr3_aa: CASSVLGEGVTDTQYF; cdr3_nt: TGTGCCAGCAGCGTACTAGGGGAAGGGGTCACAGATACGCAGTATTTT
j_call: TRBJ2-5; v_call: TRBV18; clone_size: few; d_call: TRBD2; cdr3_aa: CASSPPALAGAETQYF; cdr3_nt: TGTGCCAGCTCACCACCGGCCCTAGCGGGAGCAGAGACCCAGTACTTC
j_call: TRBJ2-1; v_call: TRBV5-4; clone_size: .; d_call: TRBD1; cdr3_aa: CASSSTGQGVYEQFF; cdr3_nt: TGTGCCAGCAGCTCCACGGGACAGGGAGTTTATGAGCAGTTCTTC
j_call: TRBJ2-5; v_call: TRBV5-6; clone_size: few; d_call: .; cdr3_aa: CASSLVTLRVQETQYF; cdr3_nt: TGTGCCAGCAGCTTAGTCACCCTTCGTGTGCAAGAGACCCAGTACTTC
j_call: TRBJ2-7; v_call: TRBV7-2; clone_size: few; d_call: .; cdr3_aa: CASSFSSATYEQYF; cdr3_nt: TGTGCCAGCAGCTTTTCAAGCGCTACCTACGAGCAGTACTTC
j_call: TRBJ2-6; v_call: TRBV28; clone_size: many; d_call: .; cdr3_aa: CASSQDADFSGANVLTF; cdr3_nt: TGTGCCAGCAGTCAGGACGCGGATTTCTCTGGGGCCAACGTCCTGACTTTC
j_call: TRBJ2-2; v_call: TRBV4-1; clone_size: few; d_call: .; cdr3_aa: CASSHDPLGAGELFF; cdr3_nt: TGCGCCAGCAGCCATGACCCGTTGGGGGCCGGGGAGCTGTTTTTT
j_call: TRBJ2-5; v_call: TRBV28; clone_size: few; d_call: TRBD2; cdr3_aa: CASCRTSGGKTQYF; cdr3_nt: TGTGCCAGCTGCAGGACTAGCGGGGGAAAGACCCAGTACTTC
j_call: TRBJ1-1; v_call: TRBV10-3; clone_size: few; d_call: .; cdr3_aa: CAIRQGTEAFF; cdr3_nt: TGTGCCATCAGACAGGGAACTGAAGCTTTCTTT
j_call: TRBJ2-1; v_call: TRBV25-1; clone_size: .; d_call: .; cdr3_aa: CASSASWDSYNEQFF; cdr3_nt: TGTGCCAGCAGTGCTTCCTGGGACTCCTACAATGAGCAGTTCTTC